The 25 T cell receptor beta chains below all came from one sample that was sequenced in a study of regulatory T cells in long-lasting Graves disease. Described time point: newly diagnosed GD, antithyroid drugs for less than 3 months. The TCR library used RNA extracted from PBMCs. For TCR beta, libraries came from iRepertoire HTBI primers and Arm-PCR of CDR3 regions. One entry per CDR3 protein, called by TCRdb with MiXCR from the multiplex PCR reads. The table lists about 430,000 distinct CDR3 sequences, approximately 15% of them singletons, with roughly 8% in the top ten. The data also belong to a second study, concerning T cells in Graves' hyperthyroidism and ophthalmopathy.

The sample in question was peripheral blood mononuclear cells (PBMCs), obtained at new diagnosis, from a patient treated with antithyroid drugs. These receptors came from a woman between 40 and 50 years old with Graves disease.

This clonotype was seen at least ten times. The rearrangement links TRBV10-3 to TRBJ2-3, with 8 positions matching TRBD1. The CDR3 is made up of 15 amino acids. Germline assignment: CDR1 ENHRY and CDR2 SYGVKD. With V trimmed by 5 bases and J by 4 bases, 8 bases remained unmatched. CDR3 region: CAISTGQGRPDTQYF. The CDR3 DNA reads TGTGCCATCAGTACCGGACAGGGCAGACCAGATACGCAGTATTTT.

This clonotype was seen ten or more times. The chain is built from TRBV12-3 or TRBV12-4 and TRBJ1-5; 10 bases line up with TRBD1. V shed 6 bases, J shed 2 bases, and the junction held 4 bases outside the gene matches. CDR3 length: 15 residues. The CDR3 DNA reads TGTGCCAGCAGGGCGGGACAGGGGCGCAATCAGCCCCAGCATTTT. It is translated as CASRAGQGRNQPQHF.

This clonotype was picked up many times. The chain links TRBV7-8 to TRBJ2-7, with TRBD1 as a possible D gene (6 bases). Germline CDR1 reads SGHVS; CDR2 reads FQNEAQ. V was cut by 1 base and J by 3 bases, with 7 bases left in between. This CDR3 contains 13 residues. The chain's CDR3 is CASSLVDSYEQYF. CDR3 coding DNA: TGTGCCAGCAGCTTAGTGGACAGCTACGAGCAGTACTTC.

This clonotype was recorded many times. The chain joins TRBV12-3 or TRBV12-4 to TRBJ2-3, with D perhaps given as TRBD1 or TRBD2 (5 bases each). V lost 1 base, J lost 9 bases, and 8 bases lay in between. This CDR3 spans 12 amino acids. The CDR3 reads CASSLGGRTQYF. The CDR3 DNA is TGTGCCAGCAGTTTAGGGGGACGCACGCAGTATTTT.

This clonotype was seen at least ten times. The V gene is TRBV11-3, the J gene TRBJ2-1, with 8 bases that match TRBD2. V gave up 0 bases and J gave up 8 bases; unmatched junction bases: 12. CDR1 is SGHNT, CDR2 YENEEA, per germline. The CDR3 sequence is 17 residues long. Here the CDR3 reads CASSLDRGGSFWDEQFF. CDR3 coding DNA: TGTGCCAGCAGCTTAGATCGGGGGGGTAGTTTCTGGGATGAGCAGTTCTTC.

This clonotype was counted at least ten times. This sequence joins TRBV30 and TRBJ1-6, with a weak D call TRBD1 (5 bases). Germline V gene sequence: CDR1 GTSNPN, CDR2 SVGIG (reference sequence). The V gene lost 0 bases and the J gene lost 8 bases, with 11 bases spanning the gap. The CDR3 extends over 14 amino acids. The CDR3 bases are TGTGCCTGGAGTGTAAACTTCAGGGATTCACCCCTCCACTTT. Protein sequence: CAWSVNFRDSPLHF.

This clonotype was observed many times. The V and J genes are TRBV28 and TRBJ2-2; no firm D call. CDR1 is MDHEN, CDR2 SYDVKM, per germline. The CDR3 loop spans 14 amino acids. V shed 3 bases and J shed 1 base, with 6 bases lying between them. CDR3 in DNA: TGTGCCAGCAGTTTTTCGTTGAACACCGGGGAGCTGTTTTTT. Protein: CASSFSLNTGELFF. Together with reference TRBV28 and TRBJ2-2, the CDR3 gives the full variable domain: DVKVTQSSRYLVKRTGEKVFLECVQDMDHENMFWYRQDPGLGLRLIYFSYDVKMKEKGDIPEGYSVSREKKERFSLILESASTNQTSMYLCASSFSLNTGELFFGEGSRLTVL.

There are a few counts of this clonotype. V gene TRBV27 combines with J gene TRBJ1-2, with a tentative D call TRBD1 (6 bases). The V gene's germline CDR1 is MNHEY and CDR2 SMNVEV (reference sequence). This CDR3 comprises 15 residues. The germline V and J ends were trimmed by 5 bases and 5 bases, with 18 bases remaining between them. In DNA form, the CDR3 reads TGTGCCAGCAGTCCCTCCAGGGGCGAAGCTTATGGCTACACCTTC. This encodes CASSPSRGEAYGYTF.

This chain links TRBV18 with TRBJ2-1; possibly TRBD1 for D (5 bases). V gave up 3 bases and J gave up 4 bases, with 16 bases separating them. Germline V gene lookup returns CDR1 KGHSH and CDR2 LQKENI. The CDR3 is 16 residues long. The CDR3 nucleotides read TGTGCCAGCTCACCTCAGCCCCCCGCAGGGTACAATGAGCAGTTCTTC. This gives the protein CASSPQPPAGYNEQFF.

The rearrangement uses TRBV9 and TRBJ2-7; D gene unclear. V was clipped by 0 bases and J by 7 bases, with 8 bases between them. CDR1 is SGDLS, CDR2 YYNGEE, per germline. The CDR3 consists of 12 residues. In DNA, the CDR3 is TGTGCCAGCAGCGTAGGACCTGGAGAGCAGTACTTC. Encoded protein: CASSVGPGEQYF.

This clonotype turned up a few times. The V gene is TRBV9, the J gene TRBJ2-3; D is unresolved. V lost 7 bases and J 4 bases, leaving 10 bases between the germline ends. The CDR3 contains 12 residues. Germline CDR1 is SGDLS and CDR2 is YYNGEE. CDR3 nucleotide sequence: TGTGCCAGCGGAACCCTTGCAGATACGCAGTATTTT. It codes for CASGTLADTQYF.

This clonotype was seen many times. The chain's CDR3 is CASSHPMHEQFF. CDR3 DNA: TGTGCCAGCAGCCATCCAATGCATGAGCAGTTCTTC. The chain carries TRBV4-2 and TRBJ2-1; D is unresolved. This CDR3 is 12 amino acids long. Trimming removed 3 bases from V and 8 bases from J, with 8 bases in between. Germline-derived CDR1 and CDR2 are LGHNA and YNFKEQ.

This clonotype showed up many times. The chain couples TRBV2 to TRBJ1-2; D is unresolved. The CDR3 consists of 12 residues. V lost 4 bases, J lost 7 bases, and 10 bases lay in between. Germline CDR1 SNHLY, CDR2 FYNNEI. The CDR3 DNA follows: TGTGCCAGCAGTGGGGGAATCCTTGGCTACACCTTC. It is translated as CASSGGILGYTF.

This clonotype was counted between two and nine times. The rearrangement links TRBV20-1 to TRBJ2-7; D possibly corresponds to TRBD2 (5 bases). The CDR3 sequence is 15 residues long. Germline loops: CDR1 DFQATT, CDR2 SNEGSKA (reference sequence). Trimming pared 6 bases from V and 2 bases from J, leaving 20 bases between. This CDR3 reads CSAYSSRAKAYEQYF. For the CDR3, the DNA is TGCAGTGCCTACTCCTCGAGGGCGAAAGCCTACGAGCAGTACTTC.

This clonotype was found a few times. The rearrangement uses TRBV19 and TRBJ1-1; 9 nucleotides match TRBD1. CDR1 is LNHDA, CDR2 SQIVND, per germline (reference sequence). This CDR3 has 14 residues. V shed 5 bases and J 7 bases; nucleotides not matched to a gene: 8. The CDR3 reads CASSLLTGGGEAFF. The CDR3 DNA reads TGTGCCAGTAGTCTGCTAACAGGGGGCGGTGAAGCTTTCTTT. The whole variable domain, filled in from reference TRBV19 and TRBJ1-1, reads DGGITQSPKYLFRKEGQNVTLSCEQNLNHDAMYWYRQDPGQGLRLIYYSQIVNDFQKGDIAEGYSVSREKKESFPLTVTSAQKNPTAFYLCASSLLTGGGEAFFGQGTRLTVV.

Concerning this clonotype itself: A far larger clone lies a single base away; this is likely a read error. DNA for the CDR3: TGTGCCAACGCCTCCGGAATAGCTGATACGCAGTATTTT. Translation: CANASGIADTQYF. V gene TRBV6-2 or TRBV6-3 combines with J gene TRBJ2-3; no clear D. CDR3 length equals 13 residues. Germline loops: CDR1 MNHEY, CDR2 SVGEGT. Trimming removed 10 bases from V and 6 bases from J, with 17 bases in between.

This clonotype was observed a few times. The V gene is TRBV6-2 or TRBV6-3, the J gene TRBJ2-3; TRBD2 aligns across 8 bases. V lost 6 bases and J lost 3; bases outside the gene matches: 11. The CDR3 length is 16 residues. CDR1 is MNHEY, CDR2 SVGEGT, per germline. CDR3: CASRGGGGRRTDTQYF. The CDR3 region has the DNA TGTGCCAGCAGGGGAGGCGGCGGGAGGCGTACAGATACGCAGTATTTT.

This clonotype was picked up a small number of times. The V call is TRBV5-6, the J call TRBJ1-1; D not certain. The CDR3 length is 15 residues. V was shortened by 4 bases and J by 1 base, with 14 bases between the two germline ends. The germline CDR1 and CDR2 sequences are SGHDT and YYEEEE. The chain's CDR3 is CASSHRVPWNTEAFF. CDR3 sequence (DNA): TGTGCCAGCAGCCATAGGGTCCCTTGGAACACTGAAGCTTTCTTT.

The chain joins TRBV9 to TRBJ1-2; no clear D gene. CDR1 and CDR2 (germline): SGDLS, YYNGEE. The CDR3 length is 14 residues. Trimming shortened V by 1 base and J by 8 bases, and 15 bases separated the two germline ends. The CDR3 bases are TGTGCCAGCAGCGTATCATCCGCCTCTGAGGGCTACACCTTC. Its protein is CASSVSSASEGYTF.

In this sample, this clonotype turned up many times. This rearrangement joins TRBV28 to TRBJ2-1, with D perhaps matching TRBD1 (6 bases). Germline CDR1 and CDR2: MDHEN and SYDVKM. This CDR3 region has 15 residues. Trimming removed 5 bases at V and 5 bases at J, with 16 bases between. The CDR3 here is CASSPRGYADNEQFF. DNA of the CDR3: TGTGCCAGCAGTCCCAGGGGATATGCGGACAATGAGCAGTTCTTC.

In its sample, this clonotype was seen many times. The chain has TRBV11-1 and TRBJ2-1, with D perhaps matching TRBD2 (5 bases). Germline V gene data show CDR1 as SGHAT and CDR2 as FQDESV (reference sequence). With 4 bases removed from V and 0 bases from J, the gap between germline ends came to 13 bases. The CDR3 extends over 16 amino acids. As DNA, the CDR3 is TGTGCCAGCAGCTCCCGGACGGGGAGCTCCTACAATGAGCAGTTCTTC. Its translation is CASSSRTGSSYNEQFF.

This clonotype was seen at least ten times. This chain links TRBV20-1 with TRBJ2-4, with D possibly being TRBD1 (5 bases). Looked up from germline, CDR1 is DFQATT and CDR2 is SNEGSKA (reference sequence). V lost 6 bases, J lost 7 bases, and 13 bases lay in between. The CDR3 loop spans 12 amino acids. The CDR3 loop reads CSAGAGQNIQYF. The DNA for the CDR3 is TGCAGTGCGGGTGCAGGGCAGAACATTCAGTACTTC.

This clonotype was picked up many times. This chain connects TRBV28 to TRBJ2-2; no definite D call. CDR1 is MDHEN, CDR2 SYDVKM, per germline. V was shortened by 6 bases and J by 0 bases, with 11 bases between the two germline ends. This CDR3 is 15 amino acids long. The CDR3 is CASRLERANTGELFF. DNA of the CDR3: TGTGCCAGCAGGCTAGAAAGGGCGAACACCGGGGAGCTGTTTTTT.

The sample holds many counts of this clonotype. This chain uses TRBV4-1 with TRBJ2-7; D might be TRBD1 (6 bases). V was cut by 5 bases and J by 1 base, with 12 bases left in between. This CDR3 has 14 amino acids. The germline gives CDR1 MGHRA, CDR2 YSYEKL. CDR3 nucleotide sequence: TGCGCCAGCAGCAAACGGGACACATCCTACGAGCAGTACTTC. Its protein is CASSKRDTSYEQYF.

This clonotype was found many times. This chain joins TRBV27 and TRBJ1-1, with D possibly TRBD1 on 6 matching bases. V dropped 2 bases and J dropped 5 bases, with 15 bases sitting between them. The CDR3 is 15 residues long. Germline CDR1 and CDR2: MNHEY and SMNVEV (reference sequence). The CDR3 DNA reads TGTGCCAGCAGTTTAGCGGCAGGGGCAAGTACTGAAGCTTTCTTT. Translation: CASSLAAGASTEAFF.